This entry lists 5 T cell receptor beta chains sequenced from one sample in a study of siplizumab effects on memory and regulatory T cells. Sequencing used immunoSEQ multiplex PCR; TCRdb keeps in-frame clones, though not all of them. The profile covers about 100,000 clones, with more than 90% appearing a single time and 0.14% to 0.15% taken by the ten largest. The sequenced sample was CD4+ T cells sorted from blood. The source of these receptors is a human donor in good health.

The chain links TRBV18 to TRBJ2-2, with 7 nucleotides matching TRBD1. CDR1 KGHSH and CDR2 LQKENI come from the germline V gene. This CDR3 spans 17 amino acids. With 3 bases clipped from V and 1 base from J, the junction kept 8 bases outside the gene matches. The chain's CDR3 is CASSPTRQGMNTGELFF. DNA of the CDR3: TGTGCCAGCTCACCGACGCGACAGGGAATGAACACCGGGGAGCTGTTTTTT.

J is TRBJ2-3 and V is TRBV10-1, with no clear D. The germline gives CDR1 WNHNN, CDR2 SYGVQD (reference sequence). Deletions cut 0 bases from V and 4 bases from J, with 11 bases between. CDR3 length: 15 residues. CDR3 in amino acids: CASSESPAFADTQYF. CDR3 sequence (DNA): TGCGCCAGCAGTGAGTCGCCAGCGTTCGCAGATACGCAGTATTTT.

The CDR3 nucleotides are TGTGCCATCAGGGGCGGCGGGGCGGATACGCAGTATTTT. It is translated as CAIRGGGADTQYF. V and J are TRBV10-3 and TRBJ2-3; D may be TRBD2 (6 bases). Trimming left V 6 bases short and J 6 bases short, with 13 bases between. The CDR3 is made up of 13 amino acids. CDR1 ENHRY and CDR2 SYGVKD come from the germline V gene.

The CDR3 loop reads CAWDLYRGTGELFF. The CDR3, as DNA: TGTGCCTGGGACCTTTACAGGGGAACCGGGGAGCTGTTTTTT. This chain links TRBV30 with TRBJ2-2, with 7 positions matching TRBD1. V shed 5 bases, J shed 5 bases, and the junction held 8 bases outside the gene matches. The V gene's germline CDR1 is GTSNPN and CDR2 SVGIG (reference sequence). The CDR3 sequence is 14 residues long.

The chain carries TRBV10-3 and TRBJ2-7; 7 bases fit TRBD2. With 3 bases clipped from V and 5 bases from J, the junction kept 19 bases outside the gene matches. The CDR3 covers 18 residues. The germline V gene has CDR1 ENHRY and CDR2 SYGVKD. The CDR3 protein is CAISESSGLNPGQHEQYF. The CDR3 nucleotides read TGTGCCATCAGTGAATCCTCGGGACTAAACCCAGGTCAGCACGAGCAGTACTTC.